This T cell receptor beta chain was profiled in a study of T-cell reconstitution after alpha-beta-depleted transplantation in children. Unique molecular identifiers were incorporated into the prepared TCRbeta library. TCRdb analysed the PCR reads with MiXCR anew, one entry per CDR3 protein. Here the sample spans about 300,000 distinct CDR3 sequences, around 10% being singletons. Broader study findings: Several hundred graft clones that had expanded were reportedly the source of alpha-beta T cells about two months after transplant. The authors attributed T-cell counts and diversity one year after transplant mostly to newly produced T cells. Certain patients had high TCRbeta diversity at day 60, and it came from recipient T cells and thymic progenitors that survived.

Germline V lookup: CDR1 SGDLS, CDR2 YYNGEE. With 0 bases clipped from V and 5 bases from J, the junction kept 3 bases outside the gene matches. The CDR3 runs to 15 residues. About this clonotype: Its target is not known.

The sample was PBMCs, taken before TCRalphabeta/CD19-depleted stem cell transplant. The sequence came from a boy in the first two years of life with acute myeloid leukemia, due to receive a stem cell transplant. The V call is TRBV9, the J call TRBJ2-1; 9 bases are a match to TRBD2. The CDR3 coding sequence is TGTGCCAGCAGCGTAGGGACTAGCGCGAACAATGAGCAGTTCTTC. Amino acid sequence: CASSVGTSANNEQFF. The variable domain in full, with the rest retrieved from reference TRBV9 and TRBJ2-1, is DSGVTQTPKHLITATGQRVTLRCSPRSGDLSVYWYQQSLDQGLQFLIQYYNGEERAKGNILERFSAQQFPDLHSELNLSSLELGDSALYFCASSVGTSANNEQFFGPGTRLTVL.